The 22 T cell receptor beta chains below all came from one sample that was sequenced in a study of T cells in Graves' hyperthyroidism and ophthalmopathy. Amplification of TCR beta CDR3 regions was performed using RNA transcripts as template. When the TCR CDR3 underwent first-round RT-PCR, the HTBI primer set was used. TCRdb recomputed calls from the multiplex PCR reads with MiXCR, one row per CDR3 protein. The data show around 300,000 distinct CDR3 sequences, with about an eighth seen just once and approximately 35% held by the top ten. Sequencing was performed on blood. The source of these receptors is a woman aged 40 to 50 with Graves' ophthalmopathy.

This clonotype was seen at least ten times. The chain combines TRBV12-3 or TRBV12-4 with TRBJ1-5; D is unclear. V was shortened by 6 bases and J by 3 bases, with 15 bases between the two germline ends. The CDR3 consists of 15 residues. The DNA for the CDR3 is TGTGCCAGCAGGAAACAAGGCAAAGACAATCAGCCCCAGCATTTT. This codes for CASRKQGKDNQPQHF.

The V call is TRBV10-3, the J call TRBJ2-5; D call uncertain. The CDR3 has 14 residues. Germline lookup yields CDR1 ENHRY and CDR2 SYGVKD. Trimming left V 0 bases short and J 5 bases short, with 10 bases between. CDR3 amino acids: CAISESTSKETQYF. The CDR3 DNA reads as TGTGCCATCAGTGAGTCGACAAGTAAGGAGACCCAGTACTTC.

This chain connects TRBV20-1 to TRBJ1-6, with 8 bases identical to TRBD1. V lost 6 bases to trimming and J lost 4 bases; unmatched junction nucleotides: 14. This CDR3 region has 17 residues. In germline, CDR1 is DFQATT, CDR2 SNEGSKA (reference sequence). The CDR3 region has the DNA TGCAGTGCCTGGGAGCAGGGGGCTTCCCATTATAATTCACCCCTCCACTTT. This sequence encodes CSAWEQGASHYNSPLHF.

In the case of this clonotype: A much larger clone differs from this one at a single base, so this may be a read error. This rearrangement joins TRBV2 to TRBJ2-1; D is possibly TRBD1 (5 bases). With the DNA end fitting TRBJ2-7 better, the J assignment may be wrong. The CDR3 spans 12 residues. In germline, CDR1 is SNHLY, CDR2 FYNNEI. CDR3 DNA sequence: TGTGCCAGTAGGACCTCAGGGTACGAGCAGTACTTC. This translates into CASRTSGYEQYF.

On this clonotype: A clone one base away is much larger, so this may be a read error. V gene TRBV13 combines with J gene TRBJ2-7, with D perhaps matching TRBD1 (6 bases). This CDR3 is built from 14 residues. CDR1 PRHDT and CDR2 FYEKMQ come from the germline V gene (reference sequence). CDR3: CASSLGHRAFEQSF. In DNA, the CDR3 is TGTGCCAGCAGCTTAGGCCACAGGGCTTTCGAGCAGTCCTTC.

There are many counts of this clonotype. The rearrangement links TRBV2 to TRBJ1-5; no reliable D call. The CDR3 runs to 14 residues. Germline V gives CDR1 SNHLY, CDR2 FYNNEI. The V and J ends lost 4 bases and 0 bases respectively, with 7 bases between them. In DNA, the CDR3 is TGTGCCAGCAGTGTTGGGAATAGCAATCAGCCCCAGCATTTT. Its translation is CASSVGNSNQPQHF.

Ten or more counts support this clonotype. Sequence at one end of the junction differs from germline and may be a read error. CDR3 coding DNA: TGTGCCAGCAGCTTAGAAGAGGGGCCCGAGGTCTTT. It codes for CASSLEEGPEVF. The chain carries TRBV11-3 and TRBJ1-1, with D maybe TRBD1 (5 bases). Germline CDR1 and CDR2: SGHNT and YENEEA. The CDR3 spans 12 residues.

Many counts were recorded for this clonotype. The chain couples TRBV20-1 to TRBJ2-1; D perhaps matches TRBD2 (5 bases). This CDR3 is built from 16 residues. Germline V gene sequence: CDR1 DFQATT, CDR2 SNEGSKA (reference sequence). V shed 0 bases and J shed 0 bases, with 12 bases lying between them. The CDR3 sequence is CSAREGGGPSYNEQFF. The CDR3 nucleotides read TGCAGTGCTAGAGAAGGCGGAGGACCCTCCTACAATGAGCAGTTCTTC.

This clonotype was observed many times. This chain connects TRBV28 to TRBJ2-3; D remains ambiguous. This CDR3 contains 14 residues. The V gene's germline CDR1 is MDHEN and CDR2 SYDVKM. The V gene lost 4 bases and the J gene lost 0 bases, with 8 bases spanning the gap. This CDR3 is CASSSTASTDTQYF. CDR3 nucleotides: TGTGCCAGCAGTTCTACAGCCAGCACAGATACGCAGTATTTT.

This clonotype was detected only a few times. The junction departs from the called germline gene at one end, perhaps through a read error. The chain recombines TRBV6-1 with TRBJ2-1; TRBD2 might be the D (5 bases). The CDR3 consists of 15 residues. CDR1 is MNHNS, CDR2 SASEGT, per germline. CDR3: CVSTQGLLYYNEQFF. CDR3 bases: TGTGTCAGCACCCAAGGACTCTTGTATTACAATGAGCAGTTCTTC.

This clonotype was seen at least ten times. This chain joins TRBV12-5 and TRBJ2-7; no definite D call. CDR1 is LGHNT and CDR2 is FRNRAP in the germline V gene. The CDR3 sequence is 16 residues long. V was clipped by 1 base and J by 2 bases, with 15 bases between them. CDR3 nucleotides: TGTGCTAGTGGTTTGGGCGACACGCCGTTGACCTACGAGCAGTACTTC. Translating it yields CASGLGDTPLTYEQYF.

This clonotype was seen many times. The chain joins TRBV7-8 to TRBJ2-7, with D possibly being TRBD1 (7 bases). Per germline, CDR1 SGHVS and CDR2 FQNEAQ. The CDR3 totals 15 residues. Deletions cut 5 bases from V and 2 bases from J, with 16 bases between. This CDR3 is CASSAGTADPYEQYF. The CDR3 DNA sequence: TGTGCCAGCAGCGCGGGGACAGCCGACCCCTACGAGCAGTACTTC. Using reference TRBV7-8 and TRBJ2-7 for the parts outside the CDR3, the full variable domain is GAGVSQSPRYKVAKRGQDVALRCDPISGHVSLFWYQQALGQGPEFLTYFQNEAQLDKSGLPSDRFFAERPEGSVSTLKIQRTQQEDSAVYLCASSAGTADPYEQYFGPGTRLTVT.

In its sample, this clonotype was seen many times. The chain uses TRBV28 and TRBJ2-1; possible D gene TRBD1, 5 bases. The germline V and J ends were trimmed by 5 bases and 6 bases, with 17 bases remaining between them. Germline V lookup: CDR1 MDHEN, CDR2 SYDVKM. CDR3 length: 15 residues. The CDR3: CASSDAGMGRNEQFF. CDR3 sequence (DNA): TGTGCCAGCAGTGACGCAGGGATGGGTCGCAATGAGCAGTTCTTC.

This clonotype occurred a few times. The chain carries TRBV3-1 and TRBJ1-3, with D perhaps matching TRBD1 (5 bases). The CDR3 is made up of 14 amino acids. Trimming removed 7 bases at V and 1 base at J, with 11 bases between. Germline lookup yields CDR1 LGHDT and CDR2 YNNKEL (reference sequence). CDR3 in amino acids: CASNRKGSGNTIYF. For the CDR3, the DNA is TGTGCCAGCAACCGCAAGGGGTCTGGAAACACCATATATTTT.

V is TRBV20-1 and J is TRBJ2-2; 8 bases line up with TRBD2. The germline CDR1 and CDR2 sequences are DFQATT and SNEGSKA (reference sequence). The CDR3 is made up of 14 amino acids. V gave up 2 bases and J gave up 1 base; unmatched junction bases: 0. In DNA, the CDR3 is TGCAGTGCTAGAAGCGGGGGGAACACCGGGGAGCTGTTTTTT. As protein: CSARSGGNTGELFF.

This clonotype has only one observation. J is TRBJ1-6 and V is TRBV20-1, with 12 positions matching TRBD1. J gave up 18 bases and V 3 bases, and 12 bases lay outside the gene matches. CDR3 size: 14 residues. In germline, CDR1 is DFQATT, CDR2 SNEGSKA (reference sequence). CDR3 in amino acids: CSARGDRGPTGRHF. In DNA form, the CDR3 reads TGCAGTGCTAGGGGGGACAGGGGGCCGACTGGCCGCCACTTT.

V and J are TRBV28 and TRBJ1-2; perhaps TRBD1 as D (6 bases). CDR3 length equals 11 residues. Germline lookup yields CDR1 MDHEN and CDR2 SYDVKM. The DNA for the CDR3 is TGTGCAACCCAGCTAGGGGGTGGCTACACCTTC. As protein: CATQLGGGYTF.

This chain joins TRBV4-1 and TRBJ1-4; D ambiguous. Germline V gives CDR1 MGHRA, CDR2 YSYEKL. Trimming cost V 6 bases and J 4 bases, with 12 bases left between them. The CDR3 is 14 amino acids. CDR3 nucleotides: TGCGCCAGCAGGCAGAAAGGGCTTAATGAAAAACTGTTTTTT. This translates into CASRQKGLNEKLFF.

Many counts were recorded for this clonotype. The chain is built from TRBV2 and TRBJ2-1, with D possibly TRBD1 on 6 matching bases. There are 19 residues in the CDR3. V was trimmed by 5 bases and J by 8 bases, leaving 31 bases between them. CDR1 is SNHLY, CDR2 FYNNEI, per germline. The chain's CDR3 is CASSSHSSRGPGISDEQFF. The CDR3 DNA follows: TGTGCCAGCAGTAGTCACTCGTCCAGGGGTCCCGGGATCAGCGATGAGCAGTTCTTC.

CDR3 sequence reads: CASSQVDRSNTEAFF. The CDR3 region has the DNA TGCGCCAGCAGCCAAGTGGACAGATCGAACACTGAAGCTTTCTTT. The V call is TRBV4-1, the J call TRBJ1-1, with D perhaps TRBD1 (6 bases). Germline-derived CDR1 and CDR2 are MGHRA and YSYEKL. The CDR3 runs to 15 residues. V dropped 1 base and J dropped 1 base, with 10 bases sitting between them.

This clonotype was detected ten times or more. The chain combines TRBV7-6 with TRBJ2-7; D may be TRBD1 (6 bases). Germline CDR1 reads SGHVS; CDR2 reads FNYEAQ. The CDR3 is made up of 15 amino acids. Trimming left V 1 base short and J 0 bases short, with 10 bases between. The CDR3 DNA follows: TGTGCCAGCAGCTTAGGGTGGGACATCTCCTACGAGCAGTACTTC. Translated, it gives CASSLGWDISYEQYF.

The rearrangement uses TRBV7-8 and TRBJ2-3, with 14 bases aligning to TRBD2. Germline assignment: CDR1 SGHVS and CDR2 FQNEAQ. The CDR3 consists of 18 residues. Trimming took 1 base from V and 1 from J; bases not matched to a gene: 4. The CDR3 nucleotides read TGTGCCAGCAGCTTAGGGGGACTAGCGGGAGCCCGCACAGATACGCAGTATTTT. This encodes CASSLGGLAGARTDTQYF.